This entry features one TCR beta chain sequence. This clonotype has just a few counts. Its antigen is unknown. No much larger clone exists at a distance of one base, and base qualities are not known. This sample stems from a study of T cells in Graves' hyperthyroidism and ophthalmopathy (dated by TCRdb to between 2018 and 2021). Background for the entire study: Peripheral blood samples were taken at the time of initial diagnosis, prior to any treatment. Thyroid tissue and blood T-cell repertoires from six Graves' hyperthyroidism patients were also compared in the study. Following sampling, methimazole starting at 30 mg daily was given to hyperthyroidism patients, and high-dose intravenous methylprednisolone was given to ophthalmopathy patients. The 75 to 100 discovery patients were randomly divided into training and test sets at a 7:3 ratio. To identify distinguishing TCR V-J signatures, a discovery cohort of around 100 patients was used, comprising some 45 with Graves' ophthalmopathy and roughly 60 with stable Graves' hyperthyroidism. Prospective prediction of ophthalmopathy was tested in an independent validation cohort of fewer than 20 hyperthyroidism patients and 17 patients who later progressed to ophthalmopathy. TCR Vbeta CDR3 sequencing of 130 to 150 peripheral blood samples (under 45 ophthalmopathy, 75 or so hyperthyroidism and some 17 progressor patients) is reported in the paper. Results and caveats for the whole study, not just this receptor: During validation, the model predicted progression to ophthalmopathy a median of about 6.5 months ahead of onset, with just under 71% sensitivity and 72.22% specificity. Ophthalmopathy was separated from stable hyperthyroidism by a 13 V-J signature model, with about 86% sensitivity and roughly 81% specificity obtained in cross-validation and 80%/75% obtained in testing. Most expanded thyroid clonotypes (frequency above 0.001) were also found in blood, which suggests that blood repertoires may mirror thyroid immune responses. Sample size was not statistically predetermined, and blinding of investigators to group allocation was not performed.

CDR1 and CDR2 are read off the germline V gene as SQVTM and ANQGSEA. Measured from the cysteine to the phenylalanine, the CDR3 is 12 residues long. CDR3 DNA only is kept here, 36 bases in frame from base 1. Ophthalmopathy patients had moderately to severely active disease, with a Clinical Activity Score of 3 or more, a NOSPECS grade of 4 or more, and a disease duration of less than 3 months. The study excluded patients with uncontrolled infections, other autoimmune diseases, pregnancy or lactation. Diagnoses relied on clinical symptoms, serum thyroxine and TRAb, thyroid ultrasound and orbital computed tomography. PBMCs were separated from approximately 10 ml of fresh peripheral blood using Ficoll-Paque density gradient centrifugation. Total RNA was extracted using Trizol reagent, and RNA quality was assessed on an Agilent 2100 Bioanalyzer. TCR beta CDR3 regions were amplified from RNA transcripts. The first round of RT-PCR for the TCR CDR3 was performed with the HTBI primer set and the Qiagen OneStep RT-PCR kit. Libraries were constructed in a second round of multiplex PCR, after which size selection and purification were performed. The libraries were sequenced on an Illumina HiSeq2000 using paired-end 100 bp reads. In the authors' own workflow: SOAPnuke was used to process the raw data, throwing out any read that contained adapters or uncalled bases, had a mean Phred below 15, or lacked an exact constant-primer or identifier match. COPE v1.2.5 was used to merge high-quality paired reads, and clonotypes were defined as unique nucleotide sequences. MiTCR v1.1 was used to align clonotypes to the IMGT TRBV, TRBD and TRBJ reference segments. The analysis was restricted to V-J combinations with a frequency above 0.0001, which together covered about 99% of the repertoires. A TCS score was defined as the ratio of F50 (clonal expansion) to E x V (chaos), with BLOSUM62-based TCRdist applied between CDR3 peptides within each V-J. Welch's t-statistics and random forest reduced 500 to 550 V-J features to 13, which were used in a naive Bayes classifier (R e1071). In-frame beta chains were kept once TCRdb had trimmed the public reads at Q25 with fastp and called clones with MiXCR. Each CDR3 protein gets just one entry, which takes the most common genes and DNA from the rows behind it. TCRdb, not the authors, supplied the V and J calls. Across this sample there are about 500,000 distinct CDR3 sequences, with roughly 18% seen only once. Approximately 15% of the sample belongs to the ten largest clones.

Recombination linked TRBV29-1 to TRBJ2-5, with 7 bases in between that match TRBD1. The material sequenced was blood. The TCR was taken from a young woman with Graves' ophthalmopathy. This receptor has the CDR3 CTSGAGGETQYF. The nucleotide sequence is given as TGCACCTCAGGGGCAGGGGGAGAGACCCAGTACTTC.